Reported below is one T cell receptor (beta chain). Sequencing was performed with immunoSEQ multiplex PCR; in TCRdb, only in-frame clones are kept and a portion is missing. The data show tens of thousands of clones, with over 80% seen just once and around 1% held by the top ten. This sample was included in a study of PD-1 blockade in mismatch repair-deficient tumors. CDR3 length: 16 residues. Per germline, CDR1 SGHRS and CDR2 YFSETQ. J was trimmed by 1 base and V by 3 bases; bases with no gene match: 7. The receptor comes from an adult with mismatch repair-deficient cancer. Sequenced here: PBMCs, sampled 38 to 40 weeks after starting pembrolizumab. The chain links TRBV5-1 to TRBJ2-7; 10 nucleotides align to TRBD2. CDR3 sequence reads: CASSSRTSGRSYEQYF. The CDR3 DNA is TGCGCCAGCAGCTCGAGGACTAGCGGAAGATCCTACGAGCAGTACTTC.